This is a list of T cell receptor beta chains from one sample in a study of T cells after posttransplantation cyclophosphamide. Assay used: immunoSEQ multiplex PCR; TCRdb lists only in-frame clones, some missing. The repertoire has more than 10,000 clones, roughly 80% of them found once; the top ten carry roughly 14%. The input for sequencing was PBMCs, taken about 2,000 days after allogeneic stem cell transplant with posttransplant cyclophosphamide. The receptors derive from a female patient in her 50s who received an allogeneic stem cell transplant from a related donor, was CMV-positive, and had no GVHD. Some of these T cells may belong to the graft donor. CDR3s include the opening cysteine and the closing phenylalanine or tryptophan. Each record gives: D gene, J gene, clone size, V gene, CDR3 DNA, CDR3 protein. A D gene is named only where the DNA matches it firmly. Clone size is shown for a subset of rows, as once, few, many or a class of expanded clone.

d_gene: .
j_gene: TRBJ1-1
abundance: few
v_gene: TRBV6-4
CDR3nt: TGTGCCAGCAGTGAGACCCCACAGCAGAACACTGAAGCTTTCTTT
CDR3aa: CASSETPQQNTEAFF

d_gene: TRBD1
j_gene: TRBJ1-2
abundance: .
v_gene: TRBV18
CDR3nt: TGTGCCAGCTCACATGGACAGGACTATGGCTACACCTTC
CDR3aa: CASSHGQDYGYTF

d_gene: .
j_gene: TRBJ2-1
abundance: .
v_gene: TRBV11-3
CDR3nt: TGTGCCAGTACCAAGGGGGGGACCTTGAATGAGCAGTTCTTC
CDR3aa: CASTKGGTLNEQFF

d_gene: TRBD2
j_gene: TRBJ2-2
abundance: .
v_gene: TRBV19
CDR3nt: TGTGCCAGTACCTCCAGCGGGATGAACACCGGGGAGCTGTTTTTT
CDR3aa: CASTSSGMNTGELFF

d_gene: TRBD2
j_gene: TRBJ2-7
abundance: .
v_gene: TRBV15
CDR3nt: TGTGCCACCAGCAGACTCCCAACTAGCGGGAGCCCTCACGAGCAGTACTTC
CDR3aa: CATSRLPTSGSPHEQYF

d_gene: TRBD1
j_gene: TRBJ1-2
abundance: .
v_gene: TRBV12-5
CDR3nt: TGTGCTAGTGCTCCCCCGACAGGGAGCTATGGCTACACCTTC
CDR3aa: CASAPPTGSYGYTF

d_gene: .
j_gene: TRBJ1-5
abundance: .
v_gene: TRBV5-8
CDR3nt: TGTGCCAGCAGCAGCAGAACCTGGACACACAATCAGCCCCAGCATTTT
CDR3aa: CASSSRTWTHNQPQHF

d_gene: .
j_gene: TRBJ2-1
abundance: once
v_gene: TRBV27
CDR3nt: TGTGCCAGCAGTTCGTCCCTAGGCCGGCAGTGGTTCTTC
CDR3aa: CASSSSLGRQWFF

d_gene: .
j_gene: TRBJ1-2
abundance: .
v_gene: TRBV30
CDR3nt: TGTGCCTGGAATAGTAGGCGGGGCACCTATGGCTACACCTTC
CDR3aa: CAWNSRRGTYGYTF

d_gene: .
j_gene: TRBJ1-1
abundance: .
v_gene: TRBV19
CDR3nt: TGTGCCAGTAGTACCCACAGGGTTCAAGCTTTCTTT
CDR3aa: CASSTHRVQAFF

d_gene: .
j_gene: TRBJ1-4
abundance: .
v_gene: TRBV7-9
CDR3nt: TGTGCCAGCAGCCCGCGAGGTGGAAAACTGTTTTTT
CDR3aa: CASSPRGGKLFF

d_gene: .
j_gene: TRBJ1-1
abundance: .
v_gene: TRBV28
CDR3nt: TGTGCCGGCAACGGTCCCGAGCTTGAAGCTTTCTTT
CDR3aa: CAGNGPELEAFF

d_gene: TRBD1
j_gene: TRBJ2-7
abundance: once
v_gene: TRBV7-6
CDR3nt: TGTGCCAGCAGCTTAAGAGGGACAGGAACGTACGAGCAGTACTTC
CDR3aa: CASSLRGTGTYEQYF

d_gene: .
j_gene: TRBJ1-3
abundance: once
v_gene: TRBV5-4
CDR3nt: TGTGCCAGCAGCCTTACAGGGGGAAACACCATATATTTT
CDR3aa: CASSLTGGNTIYF

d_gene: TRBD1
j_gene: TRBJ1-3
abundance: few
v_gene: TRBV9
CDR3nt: TGTGCCAGCAGCGCGCAGGGGGCTGGAAACACCATATATTTT
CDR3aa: CASSAQGAGNTIYF

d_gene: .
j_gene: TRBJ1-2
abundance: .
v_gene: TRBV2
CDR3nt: TGTGCCAGCAGACCCCTTGGAGGGGACCTCAGCGGCTACACCTTC
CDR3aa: CASRPLGGDLSGYTF

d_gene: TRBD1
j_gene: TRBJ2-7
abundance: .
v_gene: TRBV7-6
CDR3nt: TGTGCCAGCAGCTTTTGGGGACAGGGGGATTACGAGCAGTACTTC
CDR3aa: CASSFWGQGDYEQYF

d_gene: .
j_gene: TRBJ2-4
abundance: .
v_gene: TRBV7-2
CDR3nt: TGTGCCAGCAGTAACCCGGGGTCCAAAAACATTCAGTACTTC
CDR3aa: CASSNPGSKNIQYF

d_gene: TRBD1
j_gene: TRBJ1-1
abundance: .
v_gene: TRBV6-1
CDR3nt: TGTGCCAGCAGCAGTATTCCAGGGGGAGCTTTCTTT
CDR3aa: CASSSIPGGAFF

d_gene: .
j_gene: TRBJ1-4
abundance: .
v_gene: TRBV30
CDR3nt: TGTGCCTGGAGTATCCCCGGGGAGGCTAATGAAAAACTGTTTTTT
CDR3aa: CAWSIPGEANEKLFF

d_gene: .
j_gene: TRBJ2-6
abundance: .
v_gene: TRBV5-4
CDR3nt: TGTGCCAGCAGGCCGGGAATCTCTGGGGCCAACGTCCTGACTTTC
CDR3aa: CASRPGISGANVLTF

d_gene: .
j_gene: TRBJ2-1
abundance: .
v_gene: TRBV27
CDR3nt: TGTGCCAGCAGCGAGCGGCCAAGCTCCTACAATGAGCAGTTCTTC
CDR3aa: CASSERPSSYNEQFF

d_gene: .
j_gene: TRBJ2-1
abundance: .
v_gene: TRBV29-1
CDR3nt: TGCAGCGTCGATAGCGATACAGACAATGAGCAGTTCTTC
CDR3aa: CSVDSDTDNEQFF

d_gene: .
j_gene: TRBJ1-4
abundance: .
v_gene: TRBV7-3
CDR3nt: TGTGCCAGCAGCTCATGGGGCCAAGGCGGTGAAAAACTGTTTTTT
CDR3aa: CASSSWGQGGEKLFF

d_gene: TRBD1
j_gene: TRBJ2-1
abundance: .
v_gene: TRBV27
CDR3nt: TGTGCCAGCAGTGCCTACAGGGGCAATGAGCAGTTCTTC
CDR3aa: CASSAYRGNEQFF

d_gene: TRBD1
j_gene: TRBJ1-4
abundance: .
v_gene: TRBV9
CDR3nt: TGTGCCAGCAGCGGGGACAGGGGGGGGCATGAAAAACTGTTTTTT
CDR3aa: CASSGDRGGHEKLFF

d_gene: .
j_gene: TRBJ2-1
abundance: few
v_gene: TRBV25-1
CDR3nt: TGTGCCACCTCAGTAGCCTCCTACAATGAGCAGTTCTTC
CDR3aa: CATSVASYNEQFF

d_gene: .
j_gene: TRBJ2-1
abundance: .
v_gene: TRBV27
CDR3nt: TGTGCCAGCAGTTTGACAAACAATGAGCAGTTCTTC
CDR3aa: CASSLTNNEQFF

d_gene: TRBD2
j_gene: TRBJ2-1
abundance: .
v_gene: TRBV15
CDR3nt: TGTGCCACCAGCAGAGATTACCCCAGGGGACTAGCTTCGAATGAGCAGTTCTTC
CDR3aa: CATSRDYPRGLASNEQFF

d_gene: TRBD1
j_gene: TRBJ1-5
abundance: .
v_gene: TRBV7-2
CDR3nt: TGTGCCAGCAGCTTAACGGGACAGATCAATCAGCCCCAGCATTTT
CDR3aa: CASSLTGQINQPQHF

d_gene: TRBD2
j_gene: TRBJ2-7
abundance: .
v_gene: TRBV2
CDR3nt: TGTGCCAGCAGTGGTAAGACTAGCGGTTCCTACGAGCAGTACTTC
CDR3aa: CASSGKTSGSYEQYF

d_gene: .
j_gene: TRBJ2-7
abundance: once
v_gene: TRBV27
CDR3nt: TGTGCCAGCAGTAGGGGGGGGGCCTGGAAGCAGTACTTC
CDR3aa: CASSRGGAWKQYF

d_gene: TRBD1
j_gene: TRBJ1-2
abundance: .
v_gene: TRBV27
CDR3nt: TGTGCCAGCAGTGACGGGACAGGCGTACTGGGGTATGGCTACACCTTC
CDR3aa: CASSDGTGVLGYGYTF

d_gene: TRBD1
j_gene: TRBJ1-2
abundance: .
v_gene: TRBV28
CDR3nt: TGTGCCAGCAGTTTAATACCGCGGGCAGGGGGAAATGGCTACACCTTC
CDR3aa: CASSLIPRAGGNGYTF

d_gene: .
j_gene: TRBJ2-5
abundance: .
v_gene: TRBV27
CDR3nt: TGTGCCAGCAGCCAGTTTATCCAAGAGACCCAGTACTTC
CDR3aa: CASSQFIQETQYF

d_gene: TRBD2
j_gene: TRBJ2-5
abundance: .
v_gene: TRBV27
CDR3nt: TGTGCCAGCAGCCGACTAGCGGGCGGGGACGGGACCCAGTACTTC
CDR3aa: CASSRLAGGDGTQYF

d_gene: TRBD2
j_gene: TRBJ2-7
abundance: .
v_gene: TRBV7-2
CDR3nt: TGTGCCAGCAGCTTAGGAGCGGGAGGGCCGTGGGAGCAGTACTTC
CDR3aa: CASSLGAGGPWEQYF

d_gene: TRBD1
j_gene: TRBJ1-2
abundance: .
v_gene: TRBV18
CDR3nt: TGTGCCAGCTCACATGGACAGGGCAACTATGGCTACACCTTC
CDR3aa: CASSHGQGNYGYTF

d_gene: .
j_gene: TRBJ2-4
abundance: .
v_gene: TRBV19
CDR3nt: TGTGCCAGTAGTATTAACAGAGCCAAAAACATTCAGTACTTC
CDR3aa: CASSINRAKNIQYF

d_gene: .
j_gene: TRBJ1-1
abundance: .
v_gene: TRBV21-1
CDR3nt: TGTGCCAGCAGGCTGACAGAGACCCGAAACACTGAAGCTTTCTTT
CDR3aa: CASRLTETRNTEAFF

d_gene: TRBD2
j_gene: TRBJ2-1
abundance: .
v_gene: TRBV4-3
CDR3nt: TGCGCCAGCAGCCGAGGACTAGCGGGAGAGGGCTCCTACAATGAGCAGTTCTTC
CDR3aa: CASSRGLAGEGSYNEQFF

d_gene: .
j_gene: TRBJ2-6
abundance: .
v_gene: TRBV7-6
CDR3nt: TGTGCCAGCAGCCCGCGTTCCCGGTCTGGGGCCAACGTCCTGACTTTC
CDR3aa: CASSPRSRSGANVLTF

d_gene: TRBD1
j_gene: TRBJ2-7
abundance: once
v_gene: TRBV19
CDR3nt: TGTGCCAGTAGTTCCCGGGACAGGACCTACGAGCAGTACTTC
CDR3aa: CASSSRDRTYEQYF

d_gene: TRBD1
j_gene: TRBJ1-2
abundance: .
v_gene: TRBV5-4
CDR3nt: TGTGCCAGCAGCTCAATTGGACAGGGTTCAGAAGGCTACACCTTC
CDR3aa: CASSSIGQGSEGYTF

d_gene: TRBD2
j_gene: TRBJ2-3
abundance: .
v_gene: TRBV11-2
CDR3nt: TGTGCCAGCAGCTTAGACTGGGCTAGCGGGAGGAGCACAGATACGCAGTATTTT
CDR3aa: CASSLDWASGRSTDTQYF